The rows below give T cell receptor beta chains drawn from one sample of a study of identical twins. TCRdb independently ran MiXCR on the 5' RACE reads; one entry per CDR3 protein. The sample yields hundreds of thousands of distinct CDR3 sequences, roughly 20% seen once. This same sample was also taken into another study, of T cells expressing NK-cell markers.

Sequencing was performed on PBMCs. These receptors came from a woman younger than 30 in good health. CDR3s include the opening cysteine and the closing phenylalanine or tryptophan. The order of the fields is D gene, clone size, V gene, J gene, CDR3 DNA, CDR3 protein. D genes are given only for firm matches. Clone size, where shown, is once, few, many, or a class for clones that have expanded.

D: -
size: few
V: TRBV6-5
J: TRBJ1-6
DNA: TGTGCCAGCAGTTACTCTCGCAGCTCCTATAATTCACCCCTCCACTTT
CDR3: CASSYSRSSYNSPLHF

D: -
size: many
V: TRBV11-2
J: TRBJ1-6
DNA: TGTGCCAGCAAAGCGTACGGGGGTACCTTGAATTCACCCCTCCACTTT
CDR3: CASKAYGGTLNSPLHF

D: TRBD1
size: -
V: TRBV9
J: TRBJ2-1
DNA: TGTGCCAGCAGCGCCCGACAGGGGGCCAGGAATGAGCAGTTCTTC
CDR3: CASSARQGARNEQFF

D: -
size: -
V: TRBV5-1
J: TRBJ2-3
DNA: TGCGCCAGCAGCTTGAGACAGGCCTTCACAGATACGCAGTATTTT
CDR3: CASSLRQAFTDTQYF

D: TRBD2
size: many
V: TRBV29-1
J: TRBJ2-2
DNA: TGCAGCGCGTCGACGGGAGGGCCGAACACCGGGGAGCTGTTTTTT
CDR3: CSASTGGPNTGELFF

D: TRBD2
size: few
V: TRBV20-1
J: TRBJ2-3
DNA: TGCAGCGGACTAGCGGGAGGGTCACGAGGAGATACGCAGTATTTT
CDR3: CSGLAGGSRGDTQYF

D: -
size: few
V: TRBV5-6
J: TRBJ2-6
DNA: TGTGCCAGCAGCTTGGTGGCTGGGGCCAACGTCCTGACTTTC
CDR3: CASSLVAGANVLTF

D: TRBD2
size: few
V: TRBV6-5
J: TRBJ2-3
DNA: TGTGCCAGCAGTTACTCTAGCGGGAGTACCGCAGATACGCAGTATTTT
CDR3: CASSYSSGSTADTQYF

D: TRBD1
size: -
V: TRBV10-3
J: TRBJ2-5
DNA: TGTGCCATCAGAACCGGGACAGGGGGAGAGACCCAGTACTTC
CDR3: CAIRTGTGGETQYF

D: -
size: many
V: TRBV10-3
J: TRBJ2-1
DNA: TGTGCCATCAGTGGGTACAATGAGCAGTTCTTC
CDR3: CAISGYNEQFF

D: TRBD2
size: once
V: TRBV27
J: TRBJ2-3
DNA: TGTGCCAGCAGTCCTAGCGGGCTCCAGACAGATACGCAGTATTTT
CDR3: CASSPSGLQTDTQYF

D: -
size: few
V: TRBV5-6
J: TRBJ2-3
DNA: TGTGCCAGCAGCTTGACAGTGACTAGCACAGATACGCAGTATTTT
CDR3: CASSLTVTSTDTQYF

D: TRBD1
size: once
V: TRBV27
J: TRBJ2-7
DNA: TGTGCCAGCAGAAGTTACAGGGGCGAGCAGTACTTC
CDR3: CASRSYRGEQYF

D: -
size: -
V: TRBV7-2
J: TRBJ2-5
DNA: TGTGCCAGCAGCTTAGGAAGGGCAAAGGAGACCCAGTACTTC
CDR3: CASSLGRAKETQYF

D: -
size: -
V: TRBV20-1
J: TRBJ2-3
DNA: TGCAGTGCCTACACTCCCTCCCCCACAGATACGCAGTATTTT
CDR3: CSAYTPSPTDTQYF

D: TRBD1
size: few
V: TRBV20-1
J: TRBJ1-5
DNA: TGCAGTGCTCAGGGGGGAACAGGGAGCAATCAGCCCCAGCATTTT
CDR3: CSAQGGTGSNQPQHF

D: -
size: -
V: TRBV7-2
J: TRBJ2-1
DNA: TGTGCCAGCAGAGAGGGGGTCAATGAGCAGTTCTTC
CDR3: CASREGVNEQFF

D: -
size: many
V: TRBV29-1
J: TRBJ2-5
DNA: TGCAGCGTTGAGGTATTGGAGACCCAGTACTTC
CDR3: CSVEVLETQYF

D: -
size: many
V: TRBV5-6
J: TRBJ1-4
DNA: TGTGCCAGCAGCTTCTTTTCGTCAGCTGAAAAACTGTTTTTT
CDR3: CASSFFSSAEKLFF

D: -
size: few
V: TRBV6-1
J: TRBJ2-1
DNA: TGTGCCAGCATCGAACAGGTTTACAATGAGCAGTTCTTC
CDR3: CASIEQVYNEQFF

D: TRBD2
size: -
V: TRBV10-3
J: TRBJ2-7
DNA: TGTGCCACTACGGGACTAGCGGGAGAAGGTATTGTTGGCGAGCAGTACTTC
CDR3: CATTGLAGEGIVGEQYF

D: TRBD2
size: once
V: TRBV12-3/TRBV12-4
J: TRBJ2-1
DNA: TGTGCCAGCAGTCCCCTGCGTAGCGGGGGGTTCTATGAGCAGTTCTTC
CDR3: CASSPLRSGGFYEQFF

D: TRBD2
size: -
V: TRBV9
J: TRBJ2-3
DNA: TGTGCCAGCAGCGTAGTAGATAGCGGGGCCCAAGATACGCAGTATTTT
CDR3: CASSVVDSGAQDTQYF

D: TRBD2
size: -
V: TRBV19
J: TRBJ2-1
DNA: TGTGCCAGTGCTCCCGGGACTAGCGGGAGGGGATTCTACAATGAGCAGTTCTTC
CDR3: CASAPGTSGRGFYNEQFF

D: -
size: -
V: TRBV6-1
J: TRBJ1-1
DNA: TGTGCCAGCACTAGATTCTTCCCCGGGGAGGGGGAAGCTTTCTTT
CDR3: CASTRFFPGEGEAFF

D: -
size: -
V: TRBV20-1
J: TRBJ2-5
DNA: TGCAGCGCTAAAAGGGGGCTAGCGGGAGAGACCCAGTACTTC
CDR3: CSAKRGLAGETQYF

D: -
size: few
V: TRBV12-3/TRBV12-4
J: TRBJ2-1
DNA: TGTGCCAGCAGTTTATTCCCACGGAATGAGCAGTTCTTC
CDR3: CASSLFPRNEQFF

D: TRBD2
size: -
V: TRBV7-2
J: TRBJ2-7
DNA: TGTGCCAGCAGCTTAGCGACTAGCGGGCCGGGGGAGCAGTACTTC
CDR3: CASSLATSGPGEQYF

D: TRBD1
size: few
V: TRBV20-1
J: TRBJ1-1
DNA: TGCAGTGCCAGGGGGGGGACGGGCACTGAAGCTTTCTTT
CDR3: CSARGGTGTEAFF

D: TRBD2
size: -
V: TRBV11-2
J: TRBJ2-4
DNA: TGTGCCAGCAGCTTAGCTCGGACTAGCGGGGGGGCAAACATTCAGTACTTC
CDR3: CASSLARTSGGANIQYF

D: TRBD2
size: many
V: TRBV12-3/TRBV12-4
J: TRBJ2-7
DNA: TGTGCCAGCAGTTTAAATCTAGCGGAAGGTTACGAGCAGTACTTC
CDR3: CASSLNLAEGYEQYF

D: -
size: -
V: TRBV7-2
J: TRBJ2-3
DNA: TGTGCCAGCAGTCTAGATCGGGCCCCACACGGTACGCAGTATTTT
CDR3: CASSLDRAPHGTQYF

D: -
size: -
V: TRBV20-1
J: TRBJ1-5
DNA: TGCAGTGCTAGAATTGGGCAGCAAGATCAGCCCCAGCATTTT
CDR3: CSARIGQQDQPQHF

D: -
size: -
V: TRBV18
J: TRBJ2-1
DNA: TGTGCCAGCTCACCCCGCACAGGAAGCTCCTACAATGAGCAGTTCTTC
CDR3: CASSPRTGSSYNEQFF

D: TRBD2
size: -
V: TRBV20-1
J: TRBJ2-7
DNA: TGCAGTGCTCCCCCCCTAGCGGGAGGGCGGTACGAGCAGTACTTC
CDR3: CSAPPLAGGRYEQYF

D: TRBD2
size: few
V: TRBV5-1
J: TRBJ2-1
DNA: TGCGCCAGCAGCTTACAGCCGACTAGCGGGATGGGAAATGAGCAGTTCTTC
CDR3: CASSLQPTSGMGNEQFF

D: -
size: -
V: TRBV5-6
J: TRBJ2-3
DNA: TGTGCCAGCAGCTTGGGGGGCGGAGGTACGCAGTATTTT
CDR3: CASSLGGGGTQYF

D: TRBD2
size: few
V: TRBV9
J: TRBJ2-3
DNA: TGTGCCAGCAGCGTTGATAGCGGGGCTGGAGATACGCAGTATTTT
CDR3: CASSVDSGAGDTQYF

D: -
size: -
V: TRBV12-3/TRBV12-4
J: TRBJ1-1
DNA: TGTGCCAGCAGTCCCAGATTGAGCACTGAAGCTTTCTTT
CDR3: CASSPRLSTEAFF

D: -
size: -
V: TRBV7-9
J: TRBJ2-7
DNA: TGTGCCAGCAGCTTAGTTGGGGCCTCCACCCCCTTC
CDR3: CASSLVGASTPF

D: TRBD2
size: -
V: TRBV9
J: TRBJ2-2
DNA: TGTGCCAGCAGCGTACGGACTAGCGGGAGGACCGGGGAGCTGTTTTTT
CDR3: CASSVRTSGRTGELFF

D: -
size: -
V: TRBV10-3
J: TRBJ2-7
DNA: TGTGCCATCAGTATGGGAATGGGGGGATACGAGCAGTACTTC
CDR3: CAISMGMGGYEQYF

D: -
size: -
V: TRBV5-1
J: TRBJ1-5
DNA: TGCGCCAGCAGCTTGGGGGCACCTCCCAATCAGCCCCAGCATTTT
CDR3: CASSLGAPPNQPQHF

D: -
size: -
V: TRBV20-1
J: TRBJ1-5
DNA: TGCAGTGCTACCCCGACAGGCGGCAATCAGCCCCAGCATTTT
CDR3: CSATPTGGNQPQHF

D: -
size: many
V: TRBV6-5
J: TRBJ2-7
DNA: TGTGCCAGCAGTTACTCGATGCGACACACCTACGAGCAGTACTTC
CDR3: CASSYSMRHTYEQYF

D: -
size: few
V: TRBV10-3
J: TRBJ1-6
DNA: TGTGCCAGCACGACAGATCATAATTCACCCCTCCACTTT
CDR3: CASTTDHNSPLHF

D: -
size: few
V: TRBV12-3/TRBV12-4
J: TRBJ2-7
DNA: TGTGCCAGCAGTTTAAGGGGCCCGCGTGGCGAGCAGTACTTC
CDR3: CASSLRGPRGEQYF